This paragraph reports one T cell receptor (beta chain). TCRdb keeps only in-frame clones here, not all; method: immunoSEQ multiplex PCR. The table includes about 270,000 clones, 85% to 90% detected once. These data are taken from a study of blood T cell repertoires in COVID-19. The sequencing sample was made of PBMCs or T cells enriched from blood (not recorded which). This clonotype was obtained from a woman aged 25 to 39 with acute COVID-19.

CDR3 in amino acids: CASSPMGQGTEQYF. DNA of the CDR3: TGTGCCAGCAGCCCCATGGGACAGGGTACCGAGCAGTACTTC. The chain carries TRBV3-1 (or the pseudogene TRBV3-2) and TRBJ2-7; the match to TRBD1 covers 9 bases. Trimming cost V 4 bases and J 6 bases; bases outside gene matches: 7. CDR1 and CDR2 (germline): LGHDT, YNNKEL (reference sequence). The CDR3 totals 14 residues.